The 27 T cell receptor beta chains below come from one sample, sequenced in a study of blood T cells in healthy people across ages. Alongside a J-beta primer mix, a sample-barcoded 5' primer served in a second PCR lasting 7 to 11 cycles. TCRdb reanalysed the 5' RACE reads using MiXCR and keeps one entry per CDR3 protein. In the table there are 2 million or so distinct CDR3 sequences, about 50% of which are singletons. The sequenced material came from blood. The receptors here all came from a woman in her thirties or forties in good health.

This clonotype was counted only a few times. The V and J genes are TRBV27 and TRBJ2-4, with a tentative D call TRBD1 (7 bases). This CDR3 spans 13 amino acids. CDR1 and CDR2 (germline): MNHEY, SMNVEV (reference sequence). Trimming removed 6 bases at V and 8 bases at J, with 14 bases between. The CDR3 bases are TGTGCCAGCAGGCGGGGACAGACGGACATTCAGTACTTC. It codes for CASRRGQTDIQYF.

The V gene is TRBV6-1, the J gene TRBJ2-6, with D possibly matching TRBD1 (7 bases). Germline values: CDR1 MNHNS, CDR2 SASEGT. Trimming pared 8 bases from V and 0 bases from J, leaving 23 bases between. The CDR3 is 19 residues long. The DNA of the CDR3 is TGTGCCAGCGGACTAAGGGGGCCGGGCTCCTACTCTGGGGCCAACGTCCTGACTTTC. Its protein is CASGLRGPGSYSGANVLTF.

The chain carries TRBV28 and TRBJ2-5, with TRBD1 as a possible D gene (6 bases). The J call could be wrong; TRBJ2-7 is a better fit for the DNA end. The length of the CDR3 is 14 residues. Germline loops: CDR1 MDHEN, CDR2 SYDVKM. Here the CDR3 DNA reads TGTGCCAGCAGTTTCGAGGGACACCTCTACGAGCAGTACTTC. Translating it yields CASSFEGHLYEQYF.

The CDR3 protein is CASKGVGSNQPQHF. The CDR3 DNA follows: TGTGCCAGCAAGGGCGTAGGAAGCAATCAGCCCCAGCATTTT. The genes are TRBV7-2 and TRBJ1-5; D unclear. This CDR3 comprises 14 residues. Looked up from germline, CDR1 is SGHTA and CDR2 is FQGNSA. The germline V and J ends were trimmed by 7 bases and 1 base, with 11 bases remaining between them.

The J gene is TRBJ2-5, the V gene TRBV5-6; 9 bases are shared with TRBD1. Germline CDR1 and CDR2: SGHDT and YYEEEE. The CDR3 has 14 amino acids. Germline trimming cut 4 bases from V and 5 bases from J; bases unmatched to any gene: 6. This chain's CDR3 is CASSAGTGPETQYF. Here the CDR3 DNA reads TGTGCCAGCAGCGCCGGGACAGGGCCCGAGACCCAGTACTTC.

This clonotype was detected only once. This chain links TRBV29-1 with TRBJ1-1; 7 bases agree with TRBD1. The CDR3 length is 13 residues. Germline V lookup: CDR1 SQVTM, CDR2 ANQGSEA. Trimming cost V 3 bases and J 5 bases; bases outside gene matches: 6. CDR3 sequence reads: CSVDRGVRTEAFF. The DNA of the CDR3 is TGCAGCGTTGACAGGGGGGTAAGGACTGAAGCTTTCTTT.

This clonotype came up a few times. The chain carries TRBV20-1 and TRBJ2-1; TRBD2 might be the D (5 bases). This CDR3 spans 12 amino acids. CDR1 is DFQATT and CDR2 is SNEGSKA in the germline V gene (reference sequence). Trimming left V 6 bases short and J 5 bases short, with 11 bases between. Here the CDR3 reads CSASLENNEQFF. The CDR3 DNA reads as TGCAGTGCGTCACTAGAGAACAATGAGCAGTTCTTC.

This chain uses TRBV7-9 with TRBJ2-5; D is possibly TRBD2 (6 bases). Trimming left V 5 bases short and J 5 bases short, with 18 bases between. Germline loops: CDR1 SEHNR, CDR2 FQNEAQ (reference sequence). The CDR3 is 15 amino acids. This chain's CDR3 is CASSPIPGSLETQYF. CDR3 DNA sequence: TGTGCCAGCAGCCCTATCCCCGGGAGTTTGGAGACCCAGTACTTC.

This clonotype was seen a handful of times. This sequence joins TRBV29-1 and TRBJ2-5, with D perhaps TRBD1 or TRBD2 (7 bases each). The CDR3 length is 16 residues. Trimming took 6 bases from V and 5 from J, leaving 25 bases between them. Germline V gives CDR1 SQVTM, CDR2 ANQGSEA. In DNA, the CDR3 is TGCAGCGTCAAGCGAGGGCAGGGGGGGGATTGGGAGACCCAGTACTTC. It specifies CSVKRGQGGDWETQYF.

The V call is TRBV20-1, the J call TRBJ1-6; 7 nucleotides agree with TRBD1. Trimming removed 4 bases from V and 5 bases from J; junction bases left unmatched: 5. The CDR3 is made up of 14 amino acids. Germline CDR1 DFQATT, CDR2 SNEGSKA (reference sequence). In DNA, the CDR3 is TGCAGTGCTAAGGACAGGTGGGATAATTCACCCCTCCACTTT. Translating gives CSAKDRWDNSPLHF.

CDR3 nucleotide sequence: TGTGCCAGCAGCATCGAGACAGGGCCCTACGAGCAGTACTTC. Protein: CASSIETGPYEQYF. This chain uses TRBV7-2 with TRBJ2-7; 7 nucleotides line up with TRBD1. There are 14 residues in the CDR3. Germline V CDR1 and CDR2: SGHTA, FQGNSA. V was clipped by 5 bases and J by 2 bases; unmatched bases: 6.

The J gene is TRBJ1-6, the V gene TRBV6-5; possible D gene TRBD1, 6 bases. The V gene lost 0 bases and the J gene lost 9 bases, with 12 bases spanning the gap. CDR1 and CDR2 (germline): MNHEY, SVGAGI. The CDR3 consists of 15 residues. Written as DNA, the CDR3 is TGTGCCAGCAGTTACTCGAACAGGGCAGGTTCACCCCTCCACTTT. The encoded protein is CASSYSNRAGSPLHF.

The CDR3 is CASSAPTTAYGYTF. The DNA of the CDR3 is TGTGCCAGCAGCGCCCCAACCACGGCCTATGGCTACACCTTC. This sequence joins TRBV7-2 and TRBJ1-2; D ambiguous. There are 14 residues in the CDR3. The germline V gene has CDR1 SGHTA and CDR2 FQGNSA. Trimming shortened V by 5 bases and J by 4 bases, and 14 bases separated the two germline ends.

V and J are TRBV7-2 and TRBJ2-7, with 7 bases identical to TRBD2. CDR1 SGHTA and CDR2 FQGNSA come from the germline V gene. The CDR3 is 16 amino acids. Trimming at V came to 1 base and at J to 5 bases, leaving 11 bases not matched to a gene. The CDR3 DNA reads TGTGCCAGCAGCTTAGGTTCCGGCGGGGGTTCCCACGAGCAGTACTTC. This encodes CASSLGSGGGSHEQYF.

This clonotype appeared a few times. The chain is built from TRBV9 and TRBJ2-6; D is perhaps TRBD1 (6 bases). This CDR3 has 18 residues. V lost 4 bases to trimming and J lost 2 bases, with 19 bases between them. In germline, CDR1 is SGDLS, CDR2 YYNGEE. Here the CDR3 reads CASSPPTGTLTGANVLTF. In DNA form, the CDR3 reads TGTGCCAGCAGCCCTCCGACAGGAACTTTAACTGGGGCCAACGTCCTGACTTTC.

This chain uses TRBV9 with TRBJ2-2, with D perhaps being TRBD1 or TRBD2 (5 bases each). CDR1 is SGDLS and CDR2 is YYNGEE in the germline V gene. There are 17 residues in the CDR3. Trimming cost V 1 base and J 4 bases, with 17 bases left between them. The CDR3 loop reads CASSVFLGTGPTGELFF. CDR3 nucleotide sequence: TGTGCCAGCAGCGTATTTTTGGGGACCGGGCCCACCGGGGAGCTGTTTTTT.

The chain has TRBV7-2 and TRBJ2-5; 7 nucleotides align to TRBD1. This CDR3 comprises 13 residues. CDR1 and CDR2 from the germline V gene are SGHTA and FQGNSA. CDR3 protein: CASANRGRETQYF. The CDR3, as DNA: TGTGCTAGCGCCAACAGGGGAAGAGAGACCCAGTACTTC.

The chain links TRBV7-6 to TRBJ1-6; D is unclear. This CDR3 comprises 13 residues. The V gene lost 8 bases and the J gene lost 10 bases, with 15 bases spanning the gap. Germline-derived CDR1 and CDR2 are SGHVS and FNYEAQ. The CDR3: CASVRVLGSPLHF. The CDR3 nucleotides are TGTGCCAGCGTTAGGGTTTTAGGGTCACCCCTCCACTTT. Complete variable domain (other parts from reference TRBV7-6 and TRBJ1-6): GAGVSQSPRYKVTKRGQDVALRCDPISGHVSLYWYRQALGQGPEFLTYFNYEAQQDKSGLPNDRFSAERPEGSISTLTIQRTEQRDSAMYRCASVRVLGSPLHFGNGTRLTVT.

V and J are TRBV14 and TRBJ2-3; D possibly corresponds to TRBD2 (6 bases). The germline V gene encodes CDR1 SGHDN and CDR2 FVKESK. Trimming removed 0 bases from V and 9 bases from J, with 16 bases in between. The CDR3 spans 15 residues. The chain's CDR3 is CASSQDSGGAGTQYF. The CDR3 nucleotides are TGTGCCAGCAGCCAAGATTCAGGAGGGGCTGGGACGCAGTATTTT.

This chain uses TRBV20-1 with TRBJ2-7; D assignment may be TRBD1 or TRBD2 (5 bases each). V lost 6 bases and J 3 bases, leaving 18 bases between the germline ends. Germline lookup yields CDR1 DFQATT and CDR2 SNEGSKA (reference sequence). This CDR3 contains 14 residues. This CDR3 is CSAAAGTLDYEQYF. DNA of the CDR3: TGCAGTGCCGCAGCCGGGACCTTGGACTACGAGCAGTACTTC.

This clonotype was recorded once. The CDR3 DNA reads TGTGCCAGCACCGACAGCTATAGCAATCAGCCCCAGCATTTT. This encodes CASTDSYSNQPQHF. The J gene is TRBJ1-5, the V gene TRBV6-2 or TRBV6-3; D is possibly TRBD1 (5 bases). CDR1 MNHEY and CDR2 SVGEGT come from the germline V gene. The CDR3 sequence is 14 residues long. Trimming pared 7 bases from V and 0 bases from J, leaving 10 bases between.

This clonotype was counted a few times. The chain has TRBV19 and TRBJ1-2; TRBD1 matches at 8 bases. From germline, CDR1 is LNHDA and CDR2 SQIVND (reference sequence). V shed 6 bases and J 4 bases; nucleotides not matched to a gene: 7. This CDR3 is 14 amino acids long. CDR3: CASRATGEPYGYTF. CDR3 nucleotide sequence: TGTGCCAGTAGGGCGACAGGGGAACCCTATGGCTACACCTTC.

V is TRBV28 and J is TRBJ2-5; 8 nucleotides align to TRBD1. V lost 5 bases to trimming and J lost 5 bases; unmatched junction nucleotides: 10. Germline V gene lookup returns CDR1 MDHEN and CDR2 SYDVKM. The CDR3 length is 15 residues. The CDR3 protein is CASSEGQGVSETQYF. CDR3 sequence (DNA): TGTGCCAGCAGTGAAGGACAGGGAGTTTCGGAGACCCAGTACTTC.

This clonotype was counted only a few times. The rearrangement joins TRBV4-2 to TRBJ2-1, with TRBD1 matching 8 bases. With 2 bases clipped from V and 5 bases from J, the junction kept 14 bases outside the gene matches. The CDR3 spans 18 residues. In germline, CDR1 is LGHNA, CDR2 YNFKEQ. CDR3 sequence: CASSQYDRGSYANNEQFF. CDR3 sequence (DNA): TGTGCCAGCAGCCAATATGACAGGGGATCTTATGCTAACAATGAGCAGTTCTTC.

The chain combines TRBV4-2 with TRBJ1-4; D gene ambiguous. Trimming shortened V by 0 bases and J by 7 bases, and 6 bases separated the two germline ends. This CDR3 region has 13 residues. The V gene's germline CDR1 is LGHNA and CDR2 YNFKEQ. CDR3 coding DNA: TGTGCCAGCAGCCAAGATCAGAGTGAAAAACTGTTTTTT. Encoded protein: CASSQDQSEKLFF.

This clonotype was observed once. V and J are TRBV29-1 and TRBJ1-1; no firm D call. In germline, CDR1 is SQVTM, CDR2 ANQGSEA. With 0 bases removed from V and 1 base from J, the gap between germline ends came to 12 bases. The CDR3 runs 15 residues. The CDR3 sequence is CSVEDRGRANTEAFF. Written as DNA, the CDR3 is TGCAGCGTTGAAGATCGAGGGCGGGCGAACACTGAAGCTTTCTTT. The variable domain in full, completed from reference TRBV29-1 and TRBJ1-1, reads SAVISQKPSRDICQRGTSLTIQCQVDSQVTMMFWYRQQPGQSLTLIATANQGSEATYESGFVIDKFPISRPNLTFSTLTVSNMSPEDSSIYLCSVEDRGRANTEAFFGQGTRLTVV.

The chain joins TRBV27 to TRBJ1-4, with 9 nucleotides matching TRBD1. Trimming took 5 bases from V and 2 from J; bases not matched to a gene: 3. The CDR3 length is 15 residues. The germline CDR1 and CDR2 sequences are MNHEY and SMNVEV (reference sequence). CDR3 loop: CASSGQGWTNEKLFF. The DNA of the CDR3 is TGTGCCAGCAGTGGACAGGGGTGGACTAATGAAAAACTGTTTTTT.